This T cell receptor (beta chain) is drawn from a study of OX40 agonist ivuxolimab in advanced cancers. Study-level background: Prior anti-PD-1, anti-PD-L1 or anti-CTLA-4 therapy was allowed; less than 45% had some.

The data were produced by immunoSEQ multiplex PCR, yet TCRdb's version contains in-frame clones alone and is incomplete. The sample records 70,000 or so clones, about 88% being singletons. The source was CD4+ or CD8+ T cells sorted from blood, collected in a trial of the OX40 agonist ivuxolimab. This clonotype originated in an adult with an advanced solid tumor such as melanoma, head and neck, liver or kidney cancer.

Written as DNA, the CDR3 is TGTGCCAGCAGTCCCCCAACGGGACTGTTAGGCCACGAGCAGTACTTC. Its translation is CASSPPTGLLGHEQYF. V and J are TRBV27 and TRBJ2-7, with D possibly being TRBD2 (6 bases). The V end lost 5 bases, the J end lost 5 bases, and 22 bases lay between the germline ends. Looked up from germline, CDR1 is MNHEY and CDR2 is SMNVEV (reference sequence). CDR3 size: 16 residues.